A selection of T cell receptor beta chains follows, all from one sample in a study of control samples from healthy donors and cancer patients. Method: immunoSEQ multiplex PCR; TCRdb's copy keeps in-frame clones and lacks some. The data contain approximately 150,000 clones, around 88% of them singletons. Sequences were obtained from blood. These receptors all stem from a man younger than 30 in good health. The CDR3 runs from the conserved cysteine through the conserved F or W. Fields, in order: clone size, V gene, J gene, D gene, CDR3 protein, CDR3 DNA. D genes are given only for firm matches. The listing skips clone size in some rows; elsewhere it reads once, few, many or a size class.

clone size: -
V gene: TRBV5-4
J gene: TRBJ1-5
D gene: -
CDR3 protein: CASSLGGFSMRLSNQPQHF
CDR3 DNA: TGTGCCAGCAGCTTGGGGGGTTTTTCTATGCGGTTAAGCAATCAGCCCCAGCATTTT

clone size: -
V gene: TRBV21-1
J gene: TRBJ2-3
D gene: -
CDR3 protein: CASILGGGGPFTDTQYF
CDR3 DNA: TGTGCCAGCATCCTAGGGGGCGGGGGGCCTTTCACAGATACGCAGTATTTT

clone size: -
V gene: TRBV9
J gene: TRBJ2-1
D gene: TRBD1
CDR3 protein: CASSPGQGPYNEQFF
CDR3 DNA: TGTGCCAGCAGCCCAGGACAGGGTCCCTACAATGAGCAGTTCTTC

clone size: -
V gene: TRBV27
J gene: TRBJ1-4
D gene: TRBD1
CDR3 protein: CASGTGTGYEKLFF
CDR3 DNA: TGTGCCAGCGGCACCGGGACAGGATATGAAAAACTGTTTTTT

clone size: -
V gene: TRBV7-8
J gene: TRBJ1-4
D gene: TRBD1
CDR3 protein: CASSLAGQGEKLFF
CDR3 DNA: TGTGCCAGCAGCTTAGCCGGACAGGGCGAAAAACTGTTTTTT

clone size: once
V gene: TRBV7-2
J gene: TRBJ2-7
D gene: -
CDR3 protein: CASSLGGGLTYEQYF
CDR3 DNA: TGTGCCAGCAGCTTAGGAGGGGGGCTTACCTACGAGCAGTACTTC

clone size: -
V gene: TRBV18
J gene: TRBJ2-5
D gene: -
CDR3 protein: CASSPNAGQMRETQYF
CDR3 DNA: TGTGCCAGCTCACCAAACGCAGGCCAAATGAGAGAGACCCAGTACTTC

clone size: -
V gene: TRBV6-5
J gene: TRBJ2-5
D gene: TRBD1
CDR3 protein: CAGRTGWQETQYF
CDR3 DNA: TGTGCCGGCAGGACAGGGTGGCAAGAGACCCAGTACTTC

clone size: -
V gene: TRBV4-3
J gene: TRBJ2-4
D gene: -
CDR3 protein: CASSQGQKGIQYF
CDR3 DNA: TGCGCCAGCAGCCAAGGGCAGAAGGGCATTCAGTACTTC

clone size: once
V gene: TRBV2
J gene: TRBJ2-2
D gene: TRBD1
CDR3 protein: CASSELTGDTGELFF
CDR3 DNA: TGTGCCAGCAGTGAGCTGACAGGGGACACCGGGGAGCTGTTTTTT

clone size: -
V gene: TRBV21-1
J gene: TRBJ2-7
D gene: -
CDR3 protein: CASSKVSRGKYEQYF
CDR3 DNA: TGTGCCAGCAGCAAAGTGTCGAGGGGGAAATACGAGCAGTACTTC

clone size: -
V gene: TRBV6-5
J gene: TRBJ1-1
D gene: TRBD1
CDR3 protein: CASSRQGDMNTEAFF
CDR3 DNA: TGTGCCAGCAGTCGACAGGGGGACATGAACACTGAAGCTTTCTTT

clone size: -
V gene: TRBV19
J gene: TRBJ2-3
D gene: -
CDR3 protein: CASSISPREADTQYF
CDR3 DNA: TGTGCCAGTAGTATCTCCCCGAGGGAGGCAGATACGCAGTATTTT

clone size: -
V gene: TRBV5-4
J gene: TRBJ2-7
D gene: TRBD2
CDR3 protein: CASSVAGAYEQYF
CDR3 DNA: TGTGCCAGCAGCGTGGCGGGGGCCTACGAGCAGTACTTC

clone size: -
V gene: TRBV13
J gene: TRBJ1-4
D gene: -
CDR3 protein: CASSLEGGLELFF
CDR3 DNA: TGTGCCAGCAGCTTAGAGGGGGGCTTGGAACTGTTTTTT

clone size: -
V gene: TRBV28
J gene: TRBJ2-7
D gene: TRBD2
CDR3 protein: CASSSRTSGTTSRYEQYF
CDR3 DNA: TGTGCCAGCAGCTCTCGGACTAGCGGGACTACAAGCCGCTACGAGCAGTACTTC